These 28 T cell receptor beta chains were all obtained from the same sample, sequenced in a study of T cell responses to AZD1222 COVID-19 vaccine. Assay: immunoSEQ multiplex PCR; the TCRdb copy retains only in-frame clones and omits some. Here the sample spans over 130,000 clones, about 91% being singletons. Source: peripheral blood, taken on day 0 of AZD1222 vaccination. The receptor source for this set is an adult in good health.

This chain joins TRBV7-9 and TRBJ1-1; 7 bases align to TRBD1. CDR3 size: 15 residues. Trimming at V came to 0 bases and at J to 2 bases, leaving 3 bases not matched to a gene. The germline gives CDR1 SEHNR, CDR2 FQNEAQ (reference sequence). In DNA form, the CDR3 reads TGTGCCAGCAGCTTAGCCCAGGGGGAAAACACTGAAGCTTTCTTT. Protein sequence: CASSLAQGENTEAFF.

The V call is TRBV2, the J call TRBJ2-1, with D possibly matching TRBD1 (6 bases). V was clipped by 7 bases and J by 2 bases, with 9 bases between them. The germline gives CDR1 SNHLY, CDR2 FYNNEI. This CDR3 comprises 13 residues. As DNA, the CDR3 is TGTGCCAGCACCAGGGGAACCTACAATGAGCAGTTCTTC. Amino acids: CASTRGTYNEQFF.

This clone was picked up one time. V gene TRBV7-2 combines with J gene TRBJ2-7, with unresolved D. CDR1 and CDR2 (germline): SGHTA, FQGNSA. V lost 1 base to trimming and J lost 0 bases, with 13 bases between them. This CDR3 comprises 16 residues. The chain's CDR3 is CASSLGSGRSSYEQYF. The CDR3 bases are TGTGCCAGCAGCTTAGGATCTGGCAGGAGCTCCTACGAGCAGTACTTC.

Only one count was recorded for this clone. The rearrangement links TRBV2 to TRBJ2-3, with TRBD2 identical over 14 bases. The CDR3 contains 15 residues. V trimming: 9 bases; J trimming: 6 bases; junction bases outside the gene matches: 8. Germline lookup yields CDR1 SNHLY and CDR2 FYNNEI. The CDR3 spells CASKLRTSGGDTQYF. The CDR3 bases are TGTGCCAGTAAACTTAGGACTAGCGGGGGGGATACGCAGTATTTT. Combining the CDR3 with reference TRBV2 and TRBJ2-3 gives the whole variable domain EPEVTQTPSHQVTQMGQEVILRCVPISNHLYFYWYRQILGQKVEFLVSFYNNEISEKSEIFDDQFSVERPDGSNFTLKIRSTKLEDSAMYFCASKLRTSGGDTQYFGPGTRLTVL.

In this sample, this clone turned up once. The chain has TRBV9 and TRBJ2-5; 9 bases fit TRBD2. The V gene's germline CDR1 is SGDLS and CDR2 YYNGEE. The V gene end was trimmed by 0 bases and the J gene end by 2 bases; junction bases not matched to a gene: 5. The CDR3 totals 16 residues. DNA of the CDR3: TGTGCCAGCAGCGTAGCGGCGGGAGGGCCTCAAGAGACCCAGTACTTC. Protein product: CASSVAAGGPQETQYF.

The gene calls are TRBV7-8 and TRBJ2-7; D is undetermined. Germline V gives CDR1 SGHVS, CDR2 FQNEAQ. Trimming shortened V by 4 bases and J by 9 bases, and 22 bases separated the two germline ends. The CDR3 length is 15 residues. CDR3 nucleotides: TGTGCCAGCAGCTCCCTTGTAGCAGGACCTTCGGGGCAGTACTTC. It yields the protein CASSSLVAGPSGQYF. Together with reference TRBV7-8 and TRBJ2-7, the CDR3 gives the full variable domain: GAGVSQSPRYKVAKRGQDVALRCDPISGHVSLFWYQQALGQGPEFLTYFQNEAQLDKSGLPSDRFFAERPEGSVSTLKIQRTQQEDSAVYLCASSSLVAGPSGQYFGPGTRLTVT.

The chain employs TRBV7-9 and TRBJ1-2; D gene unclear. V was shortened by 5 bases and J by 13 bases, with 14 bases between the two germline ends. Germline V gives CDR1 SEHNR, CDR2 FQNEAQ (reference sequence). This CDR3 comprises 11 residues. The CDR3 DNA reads TGTGCCAGCAGCAAGAACCCTGGTGGCACCTTC. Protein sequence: CASSKNPGGTF.

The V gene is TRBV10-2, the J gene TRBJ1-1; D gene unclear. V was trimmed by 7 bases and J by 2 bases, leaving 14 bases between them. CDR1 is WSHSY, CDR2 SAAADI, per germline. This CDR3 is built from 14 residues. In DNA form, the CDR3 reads TGCGCCAGCAACACCTTGGCAGAAAACACTGAAGCTTTCTTT. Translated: CASNTLAENTEAFF.

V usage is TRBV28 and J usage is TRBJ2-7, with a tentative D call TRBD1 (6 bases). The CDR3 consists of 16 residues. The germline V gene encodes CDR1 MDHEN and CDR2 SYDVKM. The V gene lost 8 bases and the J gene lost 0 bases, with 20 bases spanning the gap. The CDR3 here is CASLEDTGTLSYEQYF. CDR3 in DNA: TGTGCCAGCTTAGAGGACACCGGGACACTCTCCTACGAGCAGTACTTC.

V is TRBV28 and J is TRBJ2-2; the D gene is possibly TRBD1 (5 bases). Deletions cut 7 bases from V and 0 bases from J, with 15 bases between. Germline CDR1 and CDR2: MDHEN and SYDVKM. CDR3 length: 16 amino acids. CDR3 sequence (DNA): TGTGCCAGCATTAACCAGGGCACTACGAACACCGGGGAGCTGTTTTTT. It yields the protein CASINQGTTNTGELFF.

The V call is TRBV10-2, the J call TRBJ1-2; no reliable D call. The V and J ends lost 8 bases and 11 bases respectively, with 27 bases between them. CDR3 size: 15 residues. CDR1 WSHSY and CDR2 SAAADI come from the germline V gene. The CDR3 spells CASLSEEQGGSGYTF. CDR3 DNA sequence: TGCGCCAGCTTGTCAGAAGAACAAGGTGGTAGCGGGTACACCTTC.

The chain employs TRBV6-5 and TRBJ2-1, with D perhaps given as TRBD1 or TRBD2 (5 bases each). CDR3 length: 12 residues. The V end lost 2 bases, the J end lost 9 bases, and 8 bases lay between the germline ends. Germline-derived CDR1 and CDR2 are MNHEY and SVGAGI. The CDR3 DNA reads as TGTGCCAGCAGTTACGGGACCCTTGAGCAGTTCTTC. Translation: CASSYGTLEQFF.

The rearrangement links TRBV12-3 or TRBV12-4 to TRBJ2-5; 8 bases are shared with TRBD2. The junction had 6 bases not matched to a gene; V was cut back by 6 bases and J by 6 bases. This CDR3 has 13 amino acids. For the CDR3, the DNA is TGTGCCAGCAGGCCGGGAGGGGGTCAGACCCAGTACTTC. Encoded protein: CASRPGGGQTQYF.

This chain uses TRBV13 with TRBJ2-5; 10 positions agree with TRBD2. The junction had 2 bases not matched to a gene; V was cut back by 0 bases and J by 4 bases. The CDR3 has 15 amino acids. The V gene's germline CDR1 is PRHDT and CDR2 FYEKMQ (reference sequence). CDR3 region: CASSLGRTSGETQYF. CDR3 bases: TGTGCCAGCAGCTTAGGCCGGACTAGCGGAGAGACCCAGTACTTC.

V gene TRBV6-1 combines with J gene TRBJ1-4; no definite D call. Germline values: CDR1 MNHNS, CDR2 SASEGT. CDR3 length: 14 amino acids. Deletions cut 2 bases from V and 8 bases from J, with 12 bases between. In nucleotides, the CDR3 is TGTGCCAGCAGTGAATCGTTGGTTGGCGAAAAACTGTTTTTT. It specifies CASSESLVGEKLFF.

The CDR3 DNA reads as TGTGCCAGCAGCCCCACAGGGGATAATTCACCCCTCCACTTT. Its translation: CASSPTGDNSPLHF. The rearrangement uses TRBV7-9 and TRBJ1-6, with 7 nucleotides matching TRBD1. Germline CDR1 SEHNR, CDR2 FQNEAQ (reference sequence). The junction had 3 bases not matched to a gene; V was cut back by 5 bases and J by 5 bases. This CDR3 region has 14 residues.

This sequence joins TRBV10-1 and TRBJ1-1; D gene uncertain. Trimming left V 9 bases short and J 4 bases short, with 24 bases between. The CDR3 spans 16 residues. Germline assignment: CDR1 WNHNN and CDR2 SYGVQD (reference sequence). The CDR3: CASEPGESPGSTEAFF. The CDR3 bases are TGCGCCAGTGAGCCGGGAGAATCTCCAGGTAGCACTGAAGCTTTCTTT.

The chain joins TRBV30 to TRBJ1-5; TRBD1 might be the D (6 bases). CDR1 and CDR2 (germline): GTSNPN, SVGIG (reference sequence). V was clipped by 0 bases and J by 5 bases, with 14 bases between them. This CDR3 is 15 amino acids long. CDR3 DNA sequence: TGTGCCTGGAGTGTAAAGCAGGGGCCGTATCAGCCCCAGCATTTT. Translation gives CAWSVKQGPYQPQHF.

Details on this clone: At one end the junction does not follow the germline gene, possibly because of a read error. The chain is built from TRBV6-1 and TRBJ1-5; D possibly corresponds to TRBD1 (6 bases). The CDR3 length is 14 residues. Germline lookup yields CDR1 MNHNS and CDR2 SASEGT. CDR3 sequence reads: CASSPTGSPPNPFF. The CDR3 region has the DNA TGTGCCAGCAGTCCGACAGGTAGCCCCCCAAACCCTTTTTTT.

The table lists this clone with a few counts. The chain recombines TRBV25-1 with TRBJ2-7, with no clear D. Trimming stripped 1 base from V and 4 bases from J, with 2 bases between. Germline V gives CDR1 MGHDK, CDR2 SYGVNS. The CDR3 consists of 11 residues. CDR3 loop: CASSEFYEQYF. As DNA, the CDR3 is TGTGCCAGCAGTGAATTTTACGAGCAGTACTTC.

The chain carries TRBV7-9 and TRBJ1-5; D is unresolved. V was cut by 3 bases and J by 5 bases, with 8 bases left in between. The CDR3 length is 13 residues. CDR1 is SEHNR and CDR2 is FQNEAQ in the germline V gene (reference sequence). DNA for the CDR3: TGTGCCAGCAGCTTGGAGCCAGATCAGCCCCAGCATTTT. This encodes CASSLEPDQPQHF.

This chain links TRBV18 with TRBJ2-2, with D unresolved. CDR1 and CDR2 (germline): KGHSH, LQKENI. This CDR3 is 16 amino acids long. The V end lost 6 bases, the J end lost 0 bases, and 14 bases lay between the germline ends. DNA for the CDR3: TGTGCCAGCTCCCCCATGGTGGGCCCGAACACCGGGGAGCTGTTTTTT. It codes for CASSPMVGPNTGELFF.

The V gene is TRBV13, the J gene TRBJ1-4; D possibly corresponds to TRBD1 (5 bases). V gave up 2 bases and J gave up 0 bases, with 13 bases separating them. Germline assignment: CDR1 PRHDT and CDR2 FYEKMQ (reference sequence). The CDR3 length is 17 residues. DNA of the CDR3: TGTGCCAGCAGCTTACGGCAGGGCACCGCAACTAATGAAAAACTGTTTTTT. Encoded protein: CASSLRQGTATNEKLFF.

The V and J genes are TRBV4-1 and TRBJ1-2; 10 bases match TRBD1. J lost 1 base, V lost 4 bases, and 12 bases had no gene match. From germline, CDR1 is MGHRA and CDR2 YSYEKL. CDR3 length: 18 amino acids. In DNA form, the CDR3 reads TGCGCCAGCAGCCGCCGAACGACAGGGGGCGGGGGTAACTATGGCTACACCTTC. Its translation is CASSRRTTGGGGNYGYTF.

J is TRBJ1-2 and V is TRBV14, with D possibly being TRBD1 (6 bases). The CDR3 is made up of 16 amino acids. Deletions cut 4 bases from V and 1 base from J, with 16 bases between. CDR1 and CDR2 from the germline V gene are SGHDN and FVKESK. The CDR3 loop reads CASSRLDRRDNYGYTF. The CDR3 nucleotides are TGTGCCAGCAGCCGCCTAGACAGGAGGGATAACTATGGCTACACCTTC.

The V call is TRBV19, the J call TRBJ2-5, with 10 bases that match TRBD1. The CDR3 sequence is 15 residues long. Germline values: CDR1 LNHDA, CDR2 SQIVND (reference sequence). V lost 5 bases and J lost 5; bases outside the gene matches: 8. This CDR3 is CASSPRDRGRETQYF. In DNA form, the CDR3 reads TGTGCCAGTAGTCCCCGGGACAGGGGTCGGGAGACCCAGTACTTC.

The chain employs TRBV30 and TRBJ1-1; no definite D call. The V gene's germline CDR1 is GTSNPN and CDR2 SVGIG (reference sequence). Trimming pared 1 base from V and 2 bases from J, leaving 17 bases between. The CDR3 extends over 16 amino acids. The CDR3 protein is CAWSGRRDHFNTEAFF. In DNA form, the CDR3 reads TGTGCCTGGAGTGGGAGGCGAGACCATTTTAACACTGAAGCTTTCTTT.

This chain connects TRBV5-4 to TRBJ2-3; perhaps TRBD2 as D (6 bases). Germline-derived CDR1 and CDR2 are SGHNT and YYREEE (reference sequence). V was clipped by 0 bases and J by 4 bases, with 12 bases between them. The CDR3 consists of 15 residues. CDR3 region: CASSLAGGDADTQYF. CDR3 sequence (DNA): TGTGCCAGCAGCTTGGCGGGCGGGGATGCAGATACGCAGTATTTT.